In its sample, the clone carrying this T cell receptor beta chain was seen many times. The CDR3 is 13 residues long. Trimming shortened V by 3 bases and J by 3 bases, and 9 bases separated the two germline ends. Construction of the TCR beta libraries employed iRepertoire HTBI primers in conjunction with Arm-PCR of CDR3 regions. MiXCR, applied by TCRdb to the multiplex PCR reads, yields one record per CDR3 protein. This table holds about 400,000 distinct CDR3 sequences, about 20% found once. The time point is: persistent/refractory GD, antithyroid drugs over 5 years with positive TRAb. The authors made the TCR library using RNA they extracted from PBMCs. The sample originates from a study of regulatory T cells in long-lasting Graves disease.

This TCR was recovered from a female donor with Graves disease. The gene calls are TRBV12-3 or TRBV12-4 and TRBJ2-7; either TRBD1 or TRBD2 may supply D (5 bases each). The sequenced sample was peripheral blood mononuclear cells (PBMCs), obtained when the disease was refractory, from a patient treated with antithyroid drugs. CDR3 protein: CASSFRGNYEQYF. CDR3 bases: TGTGCCAGCAGTTTTCGGGGCAACTACGAGCAGTACTTC.